The sequence of this TCR beta chain was determined in a study of cytomegalovirus exposure and HLA in healthy donors. In the study overall: The platform used for the 100 to 150 validation repertoires matched that of the roughly 700 first-cohort repertoires, a later analysis reported. Study-wide findings and caveats: Three chains tied to CMV proved CMV antigen-specific in vitro.

Concerning this clone: Its specificity is unknown.

Produced via immunoSEQ multiplex PCR; TCRdb's table is partial and in-frame only. Of about 130,000 clones in the sample, 85% to 90% were seen once. The donors were part of the roughly 130-subject validation cohort, which stood apart from the roughly 680-subject first cohort. The germline V gene encodes CDR1 SGHRS and CDR2 YFSETQ. The CDR3 sequence is 17 residues long. The germline V and J ends were trimmed by 4 bases and 4 bases, with 20 bases remaining between them. The origin of this receptor is a woman in her late teens or twenties in good health and CMV-seronegative. Sequenced: PBMCs. V usage is TRBV5-1 and J usage is TRBJ2-2, with D perhaps TRBD1 (7 bases). As DNA, the CDR3 is TGCGCCAGCAGCCCCCAACCGGGGCAGGGGGGCACCGGGGAGCTGTTTTTT. Protein sequence: CASSPQPGQGGTGELFF.